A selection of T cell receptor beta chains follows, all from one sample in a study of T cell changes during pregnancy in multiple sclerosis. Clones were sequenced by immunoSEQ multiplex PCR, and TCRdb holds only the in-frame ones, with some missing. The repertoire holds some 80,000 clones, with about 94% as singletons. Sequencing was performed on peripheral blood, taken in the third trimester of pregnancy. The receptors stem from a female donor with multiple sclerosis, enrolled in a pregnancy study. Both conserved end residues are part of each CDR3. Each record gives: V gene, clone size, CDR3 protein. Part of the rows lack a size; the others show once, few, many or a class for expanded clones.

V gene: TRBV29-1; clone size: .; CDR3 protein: CSVGQGAGELFF
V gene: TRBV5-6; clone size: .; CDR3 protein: CASRIRAGDTEAFF
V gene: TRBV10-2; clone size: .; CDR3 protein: CASSNSGYLQYF
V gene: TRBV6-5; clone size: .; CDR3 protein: CASSSTGTDYEQYF
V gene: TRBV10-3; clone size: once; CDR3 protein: CAISESIGGSVGQPQHF
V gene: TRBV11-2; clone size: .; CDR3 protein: CASSLGVDYEQYF
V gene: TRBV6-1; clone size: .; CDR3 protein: CASSALGGADTQYF
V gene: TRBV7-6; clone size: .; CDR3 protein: CATQTGHLNTEAFF
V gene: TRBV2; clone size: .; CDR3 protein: CASNRQVNTEAFF
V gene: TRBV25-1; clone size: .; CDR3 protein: CASSESMTDLYF
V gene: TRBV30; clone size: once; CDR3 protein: CAWLRGTPYNEQFF
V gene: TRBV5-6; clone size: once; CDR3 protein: CASSPQGNEQFF
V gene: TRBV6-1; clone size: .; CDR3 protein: CASSARGTFTGELFF
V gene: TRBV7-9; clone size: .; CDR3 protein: CASSFVAGTGFSGANVLTF
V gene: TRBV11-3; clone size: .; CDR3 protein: CASSFSLAGGHEQFF
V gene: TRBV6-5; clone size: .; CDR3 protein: CASSYGGGGYGYTF
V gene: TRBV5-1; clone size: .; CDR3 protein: CASSLGGQDSYNEQFF
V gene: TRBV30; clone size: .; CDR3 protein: CAWSYDRGLSQPQHF
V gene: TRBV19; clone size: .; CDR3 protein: CASSFSGTDAPNTIYF
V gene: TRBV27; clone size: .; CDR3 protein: CASSFRDRVGTTEAFF
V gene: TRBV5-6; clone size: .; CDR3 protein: CASSLSQGTDTQYF
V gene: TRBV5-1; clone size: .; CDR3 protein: CASSLAGVWTGLQEQYF
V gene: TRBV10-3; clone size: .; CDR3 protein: CAISRTSGSYEQYF
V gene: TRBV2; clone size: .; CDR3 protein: CATRPDRQIYNSPLHF
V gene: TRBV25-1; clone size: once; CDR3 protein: CASSEWGPPHSPLHF
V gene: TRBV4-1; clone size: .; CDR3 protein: CASSQEGDRGRVPYGYTF
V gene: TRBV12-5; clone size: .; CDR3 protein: CASARWGDDGGYTF
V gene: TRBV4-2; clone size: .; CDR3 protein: CASSLLTGDHNEQFF
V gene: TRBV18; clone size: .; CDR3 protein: CASSPGTGNSGANVLTF
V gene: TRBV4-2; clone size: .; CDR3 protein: CASSQDLAGSTTDTQYF
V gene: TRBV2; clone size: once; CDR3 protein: CASRDRQGTGELFF
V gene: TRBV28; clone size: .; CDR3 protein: CAGADRTNQPQHF
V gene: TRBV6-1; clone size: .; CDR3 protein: CASSEARGANQPQHF
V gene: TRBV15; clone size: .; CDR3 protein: CATSRGRGYEQYF
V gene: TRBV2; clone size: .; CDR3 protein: CASSEWAPDTEAFF
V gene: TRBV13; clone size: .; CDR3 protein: CASSRATRSNEAFF
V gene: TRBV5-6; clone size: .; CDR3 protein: CASSSNQDRGDQPQHF